Listed here are 15 T cell receptor beta chains from one sample, sequenced in a study of OX40 agonist ivuxolimab in advanced cancers. Repertoires were generated with immunoSEQ multiplex PCR, while TCRdb's copy carries only in-frame clones and drops some. The sample has 83,000 or so clones, roughly 90% seen once. The sample in question was CD4+ or CD8+ T cells sorted from blood, obtained in a trial of the OX40 agonist ivuxolimab. These receptors were taken from an adult with an advanced solid tumor such as melanoma, head and neck, liver or kidney cancer.

The V call is TRBV5-1, the J call TRBJ1-5, with D possibly TRBD1 on 6 matching bases. V shed 4 bases and J shed 2 bases, with 13 bases lying between them. The CDR3 is 15 residues long. Germline V CDR1 and CDR2: SGHRS, YFSETQ. The CDR3 sequence is CASSPTGNGNQPQHF. CDR3 coding DNA: TGCGCCAGCAGCCCTACAGGGAACGGCAATCAGCCCCAGCATTTT.

Only a few counts were recorded for this clone. In the same sample, other DNA sequences code for this CDR3. The chain links TRBV7-2 to TRBJ1-5, with a tentative D call TRBD1 (6 bases). The CDR3 loop spans 14 amino acids. Between the trimmed V and J ends, which lost 5 bases and 2 bases, there was a span of 10 bases. Germline V lookup: CDR1 SGHTA, CDR2 FQGNSA. CDR3 nucleotides: TGTGCCAGCAGCCTCCGACAGGGCAATCAGCCCCAGCATTTT. Translated: CASSLRQGNQPQHF.

The chain employs TRBV7-3 and TRBJ1-1; D gene ambiguous. The CDR3 covers 13 residues. Between the trimmed V and J ends, which lost 5 bases and 5 bases, there was a span of 12 bases. CDR1 SGHTA and CDR2 FQGTGA come from the germline V gene. The CDR3 is CASSPTPPTEAFF. CDR3 coding DNA: TGTGCCAGCAGCCCGACACCGCCTACTGAAGCTTTCTTT.

This chain connects TRBV6-5 to TRBJ2-7, with TRBD2 matching 7 bases. This CDR3 has 14 amino acids. J lost 4 bases, V lost 6 bases, and 9 bases had no gene match. Germline V gene sequence: CDR1 MNHEY, CDR2 SVGAGI. CDR3 DNA: TGTGCCAGCAGCCCCCCCGGGAGGCTGTACGAGCAGTACTTC. Its protein is CASSPPGRLYEQYF.

V is TRBV4-1 and J is TRBJ2-2, with D possibly matching TRBD2 (5 bases). Trimming pared 2 bases from V and 0 bases from J, leaving 19 bases between. The CDR3 loop spans 19 amino acids. Germline V CDR1 and CDR2: MGHRA, YSYEKL. CDR3: CASSQRGSGSATNTGELFF. The CDR3 coding sequence is TGCGCCAGCAGCCAACGAGGTAGTGGTAGCGCAACGAACACCGGGGAGCTGTTTTTT.

The V call is TRBV25-1, the J call TRBJ2-3, with 9 positions matching TRBD2. Germline values: CDR1 MGHDK, CDR2 SYGVNS. The CDR3 is made up of 14 amino acids. Trimming removed 5 bases from V and 1 base from J; junction bases left unmatched: 1. The CDR3 protein is CASSWTSGTDTQYF. The CDR3 coding sequence is TGTGCCAGCAGTTGGACTAGCGGCACAGATACGCAGTATTTT.

The V gene is TRBV28, the J gene TRBJ2-7; 8 bases are shared with TRBD2. The germline V gene has CDR1 MDHEN and CDR2 SYDVKM. CDR3 length: 15 amino acids. Germline trimming cut 5 bases from V and 7 bases from J; bases unmatched to any gene: 13. The chain's CDR3 is CASSRSGTRVGEQYF. Here the CDR3 DNA reads TGTGCCAGCAGTCGTAGCGGGACTCGGGTGGGGGAGCAGTACTTC.

J is TRBJ2-3 and V is TRBV5-1, with 10 bases that match TRBD1. This CDR3 has 15 residues. Trimming at V came to 8 bases and at J to 8 bases, leaving 14 bases not matched to a gene. Germline CDR1 is SGHRS and CDR2 is YFSETQ. This CDR3 is CASQVGTGAAGTQYF. In DNA form, the CDR3 reads TGCGCCAGTCAGGTTGGGACAGGGGCGGCTGGTACGCAGTATTTT. The full variable domain, its missing parts supplied by reference TRBV5-1 and TRBJ2-3, is KAGVTQTPRYLIKTRGQQVTLSCSPISGHRSVSWYQQTPGQGLQFLFEYFSETQRNKGNFPGRFSGRQFSNSRSEMNVSTLELGDSALYLCASQVGTGAAGTQYFGPGTRLTVL.

The genes are TRBV19 and TRBJ2-6, with TRBD2 identical over 8 bases. The CDR3 loop spans 16 amino acids. Germline assignment: CDR1 LNHDA and CDR2 SQIVND (reference sequence). V was pared by 4 bases and J by 4 bases, with 6 bases of the junction left unmatched. The DNA for the CDR3 is TGTGCCAGTAGTAGCGGGAGGATATCAGGGGCCAACGTCCTGACTTTC. Translation gives CASSSGRISGANVLTF. Looking up the rest from reference TRBV19 and TRBJ2-6 gives the full variable domain: DGGITQSPKYLFRKEGQNVTLSCEQNLNHDAMYWYRQDPGQGLRLIYYSQIVNDFQKGDIAEGYSVSREKKESFPLTVTSAQKNPTAFYLCASSSGRISGANVLTFGAGSRLTVL.

This chain joins TRBV30 and TRBJ1-5; 7 nucleotides line up with TRBD1. Trimming removed 6 bases from V and 3 bases from J; junction bases left unmatched: 14. Germline CDR1 GTSNPN, CDR2 SVGIG (reference sequence). This CDR3 is built from 16 residues. This CDR3 reads CACHRRTGEDNQPQHF. The DNA for the CDR3 is TGTGCCTGTCATCGTCGGACAGGTGAAGACAATCAGCCCCAGCATTTT.

The chain combines TRBV11-2 with TRBJ2-5; D remains ambiguous. V was cut by 2 bases and J by 5 bases, with 3 bases left in between. Germline loops: CDR1 SGHAT, CDR2 FQNNGV. This CDR3 has 11 residues. The CDR3 spells CASSLHETQYF. DNA of the CDR3: TGTGCCAGCAGCTTACACGAGACCCAGTACTTC. The full variable domain, in which reference TRBV11-2 and TRBJ2-5 provide the parts outside the CDR3, is EAGVAQSPRYKIIEKRQSVAFWCNPISGHATLYWYQQILGQGPKLLIQFQNNGVVDDSQLPKDRFSAERLKGVDSTLKIQPAKLEDSAVYLCASSLHETQYFGPGTRLLVL.

The J gene is TRBJ1-5, the V gene TRBV28; 9 bases match TRBD1. The V gene end was trimmed by 2 bases and the J gene end by 7 bases; junction bases not matched to a gene: 6. This CDR3 is built from 15 residues. From germline, CDR1 is MDHEN and CDR2 SYDVKM. The CDR3, as DNA: TGTGCCAGCAGTTTAGCGACAGGGGGGGACCAGCCCCAGCATTTT. Translation: CASSLATGGDQPQHF.

The chain recombines TRBV19 with TRBJ2-7; D is possibly TRBD2 (5 bases). Trimming stripped 2 bases from V and 0 bases from J, with 11 bases between. The germline gives CDR1 LNHDA, CDR2 SQIVND (reference sequence). The CDR3 length is 15 residues. The CDR3 sequence: CASSIMSGLSYEQYF. CDR3 DNA sequence: TGTGCCAGTAGTATAATGAGCGGTCTCTCCTACGAGCAGTACTTC.

The rearrangement uses TRBV6-6 and TRBJ1-4, with D possibly matching TRBD1 (6 bases). V dropped 5 bases and J dropped 6 bases, with 13 bases sitting between them. Germline V gene lookup returns CDR1 MNHNY and CDR2 SVGAGI (reference sequence). The CDR3 runs 14 residues. This CDR3 is CASSDTGSDEKLFF. CDR3 sequence (DNA): TGTGCCAGCAGTGATACAGGGAGTGATGAAAAACTGTTTTTT.

The rearrangement joins TRBV28 to TRBJ2-7, with 8 bases that match TRBD2. This CDR3 contains 15 residues. V was clipped by 7 bases and J by 0 bases; unmatched bases: 8. Germline assignment: CDR1 MDHEN and CDR2 SYDVKM. The CDR3 loop is CASKQIAGNSYEQYF. CDR3 nucleotide sequence: TGTGCCAGCAAACAAATAGCGGGGAACTCCTACGAGCAGTACTTC.